This T cell receptor beta chain came from a study of blood T cell repertoires in COVID-19 (TCRdb year 2020). A note on the overall study: Samples covering the acute and convalescent phases of COVID-19 were provided by collaborators in the United States, Italy and Spain. The material from the prospective study consisted of cDNA or gDNA derived from T cells, B-cell-depleted T cells, or PBMCs. The dataset comprised deeply sampled blood TCRbeta repertoires from subjects exposed to, actively infected with, or recovered from COVID-19. A freely available public database, intended as a resource for researchers studying the immune response to SARS-CoV-2, is where the repertoires were released. Samples were obtained from the ongoing ImmuneRACE study (first 160 participants) and from about 1,300 subjects provided by 6 global collaborators. A de-identified subject ID, COVID-19 status, age in years and sex were almost always included in the sample metadata. HLA class I and class II types, where available, came from metadata supplied by the sample provider rather than from assay-based typing. Beyond this particular receptor, the publication reports: How much clinical and demographic metadata was included differed by source and by participant, and the metadata was provided uncurated.

TCRbeta CDR3 regions were amplified from genomic DNA using the immunoSEQ Assay, a bias-controlled multiplex PCR. In the paper's pipeline: Nucleated cell counts per sample were estimated from amplification of reference gene primers within the assay. Sequence reads were collapsed and filtered to measure the absolute abundance of every unique TCRbeta CDR3 rearrangement. For each sample, productive Simpson clonality was calculated as the square root of Simpson's diversity index over productive rearrangements. Imported from immuneACCESS, the table was reduced by TCRdb to in-frame sequences with V and J called. These copies leave out some clones; in studies compared against another copy, an unresolved V gene accounts for under half, and the cause of the remainder is not known. Clone size and V and J calls were adopted from that table, with D and trimming inferred from the DNA. The sample includes tens of thousands of clones, with around 86% observed a single time. In total, the top ten clones hold 7.4% of the sample.

Collaborating institutions collected whole blood in K2EDTA tubes following their own protocols. For TCRbeta analysis, collaborators shipped samples in one of three forms: frozen whole blood, isolated PBMCs, or DNA extracted from either of those sample types. Regarding this clone: Its antigen specificity is not known. Within one base of it there is no much larger clone, and no base qualities were kept.

V is cut by 0 bases and J by 4 bases, and the space between the germline ends is 11 bases. The CDR3, from cysteine to phenylalanine, totals 14 residues. Of all the DNA, just the CDR3 is kept, 42 bases in frame from base 1. CDR1 and CDR2, looked up from the germline V gene, are SGHRS and YFSETQ. The sequence was obtained from a human donor with active COVID-19. The donor label of this sample is uncertain. The chain links TRBV5-1 with TRBJ2-7, with the D gene not clear enough to name. Sequences were obtained from peripheral blood. The CDR3 protein is CASSLGRITYEQYF. In nucleotide form, the sequence is TGCGCCAGCAGCTTGGGCAGGATAACTTACGAGCAGTACTTC.